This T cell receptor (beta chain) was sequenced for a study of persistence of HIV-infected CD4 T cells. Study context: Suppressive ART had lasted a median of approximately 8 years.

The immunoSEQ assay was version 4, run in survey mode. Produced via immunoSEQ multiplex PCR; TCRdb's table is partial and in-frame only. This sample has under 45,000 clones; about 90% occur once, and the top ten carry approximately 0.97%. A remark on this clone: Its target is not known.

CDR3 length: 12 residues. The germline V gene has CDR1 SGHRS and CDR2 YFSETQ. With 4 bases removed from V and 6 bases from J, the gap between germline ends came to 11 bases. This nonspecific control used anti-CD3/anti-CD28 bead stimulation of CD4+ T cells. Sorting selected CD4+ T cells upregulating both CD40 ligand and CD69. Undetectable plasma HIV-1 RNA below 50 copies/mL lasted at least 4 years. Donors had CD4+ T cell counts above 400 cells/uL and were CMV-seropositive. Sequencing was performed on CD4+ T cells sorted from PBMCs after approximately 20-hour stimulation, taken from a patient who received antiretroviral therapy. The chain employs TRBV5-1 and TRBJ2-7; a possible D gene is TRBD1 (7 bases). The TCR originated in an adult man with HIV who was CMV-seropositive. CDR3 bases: TGCGCCAGCAGCCCTCAGGGGGGCGAGCAGTACTTC. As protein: CASSPQGGEQYF.